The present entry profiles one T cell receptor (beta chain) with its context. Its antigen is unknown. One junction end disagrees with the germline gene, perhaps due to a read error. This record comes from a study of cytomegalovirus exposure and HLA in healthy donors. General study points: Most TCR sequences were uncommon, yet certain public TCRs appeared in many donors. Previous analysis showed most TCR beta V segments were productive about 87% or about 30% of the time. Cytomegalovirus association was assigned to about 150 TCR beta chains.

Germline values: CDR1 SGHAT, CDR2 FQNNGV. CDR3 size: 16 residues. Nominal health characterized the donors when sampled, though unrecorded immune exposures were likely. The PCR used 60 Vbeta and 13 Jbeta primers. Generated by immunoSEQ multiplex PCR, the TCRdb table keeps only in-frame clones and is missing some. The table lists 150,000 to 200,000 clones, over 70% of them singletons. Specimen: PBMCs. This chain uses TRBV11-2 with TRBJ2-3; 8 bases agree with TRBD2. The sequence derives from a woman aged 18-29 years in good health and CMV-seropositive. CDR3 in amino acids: CASSPFAGGGIDRQYF. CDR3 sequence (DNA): TGTGCCAGCAGCCCTTTTGCGGGGGGCGGGATTGATAGGCAGTATTTT.